The source of this TCR beta chain is a study of glioma-infiltrating T cells. CDR3 length: 16 amino acids. V was shortened by 0 bases and J by 4 bases, with 15 bases between the two germline ends. Germline loops: CDR1 LGHNA, CDR2 YSLEER. TCR alpha and beta CDR3 regions were amplified from RNA using iRepertoire nested multiplex PCR. TCRdb reprocessed the multiplex PCR reads with MiXCR, giving one entry per CDR3 protein. The data show 300,000 to 450,000 distinct CDR3 sequences, more than 35% seen once. Sequenced: glioma tissue, nonneoplastic brain tissue, or PBMCs (not recorded which). The origin of this receptor is a human donor with low-grade glioma or glioblastoma, undergoing nonglioma brain surgery, or in good health (not recorded which). The chain uses TRBV4-3 and TRBJ1-1; D is unclear. Written as DNA, the CDR3 is TGCGCCAGCAGCCAAGAGTTAAGGGTTGAAGGCACTGAAGCTTTCTTT. Amino acid sequence: CASSQELRVEGTEAFF.